Below, one T cell receptor (beta chain) is given with its context. As yet, its antigen is unknown. 5'RACE template switching produced TCR cDNA carrying a universal primer site and UMIs. TCRdb reanalysed the 5' RACE reads using MiXCR and keeps one entry per CDR3 protein. The profile shows approximately 580,000 distinct CDR3 sequences, approximately 16% of them singletons. The data were taken from a study of T cells after yellow fever vaccination. Notes on the study in general: It was a small share of clonotypes that appeared in both CD4 and CD8 compartments. Repertoires obtained by FACS sorting could include abundant clonotypes that entered as contaminants from the bulk population.

This TCR derives from a man younger than 30 who received the YFV17D yellow fever vaccine. The source was PBMCs, collected less than 6 days after the first yellow fever vaccination.

The DNA for the CDR3 is TGTGCCAGCAGCTTAGGTACAACTAACTATGGCTACACCTTC. Encoded protein: CASSLGTTNYGYTF. The chain carries TRBV7-2 and TRBJ1-2; D gene unclear. Germline CDR1 and CDR2: SGHTA and FQGNSA. V lost 1 base and J lost 0, with 6 bases in between. The CDR3 runs to 14 residues.